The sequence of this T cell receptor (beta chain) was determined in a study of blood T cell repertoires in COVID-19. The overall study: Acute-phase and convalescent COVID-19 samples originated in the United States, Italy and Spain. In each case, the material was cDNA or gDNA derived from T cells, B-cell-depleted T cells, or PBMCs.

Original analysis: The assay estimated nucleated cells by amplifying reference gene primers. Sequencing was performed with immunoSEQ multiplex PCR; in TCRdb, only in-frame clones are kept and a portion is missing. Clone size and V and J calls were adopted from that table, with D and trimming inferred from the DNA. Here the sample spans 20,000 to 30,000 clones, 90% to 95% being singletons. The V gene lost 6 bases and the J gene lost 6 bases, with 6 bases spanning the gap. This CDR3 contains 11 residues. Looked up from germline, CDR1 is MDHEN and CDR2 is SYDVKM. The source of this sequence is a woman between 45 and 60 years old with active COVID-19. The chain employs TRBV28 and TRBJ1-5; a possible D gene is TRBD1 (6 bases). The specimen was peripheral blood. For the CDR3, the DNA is TGTGCCAGCAGAGGGGGTCAGCCCCAGCATTTT. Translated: CASRGGQPQHF. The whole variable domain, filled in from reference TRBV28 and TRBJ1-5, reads DVKVTQSSRYLVKRTGEKVFLECVQDMDHENMFWYRQDPGLGLRLIYFSYDVKMKEKGDIPEGYSVSREKKERFSLILESASTNQTSMYLCASRGGQPQHFGDGTRLSIL.